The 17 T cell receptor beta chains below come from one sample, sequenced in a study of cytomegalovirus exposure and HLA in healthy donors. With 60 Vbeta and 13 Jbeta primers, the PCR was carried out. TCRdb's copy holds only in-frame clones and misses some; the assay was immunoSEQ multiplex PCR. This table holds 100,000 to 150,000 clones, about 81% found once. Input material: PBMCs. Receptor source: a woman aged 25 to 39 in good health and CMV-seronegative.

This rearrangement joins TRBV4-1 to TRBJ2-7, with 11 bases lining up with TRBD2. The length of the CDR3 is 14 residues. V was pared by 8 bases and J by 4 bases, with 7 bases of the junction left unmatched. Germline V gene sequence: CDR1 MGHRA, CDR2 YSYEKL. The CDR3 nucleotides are TGCGCCAGCGCCAGACTAGCGGGAATTTACGAGCAGTACTTC. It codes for CASARLAGIYEQYF.

CDR3 sequence: CASSTGGTGGINTQYF. The CDR3 DNA sequence: TGTGCCAGCTCCACCGGGGGGACAGGGGGCATAAATACGCAGTATTTT. The chain combines TRBV18 with TRBJ2-3; TRBD1 matches at 12 bases. The CDR3 has 16 amino acids. Germline V gene sequence: CDR1 KGHSH, CDR2 LQKENI. With 6 bases clipped from V and 7 bases from J, the junction kept 11 bases outside the gene matches.

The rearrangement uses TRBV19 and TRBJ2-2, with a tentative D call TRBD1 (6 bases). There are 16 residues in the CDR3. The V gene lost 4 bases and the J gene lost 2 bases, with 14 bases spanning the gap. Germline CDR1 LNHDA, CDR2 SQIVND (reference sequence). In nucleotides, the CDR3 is TGTGCCAGTAGTAGCACAGGGAACCTAAACACCGGGGAGCTGTTTTTT. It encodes CASSSTGNLNTGELFF.

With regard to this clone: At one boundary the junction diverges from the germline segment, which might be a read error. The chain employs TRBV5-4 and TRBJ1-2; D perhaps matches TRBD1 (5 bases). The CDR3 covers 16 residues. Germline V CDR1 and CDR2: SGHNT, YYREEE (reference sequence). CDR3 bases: TGTACCAGCAGCTTGTTTGGTGGGCAGGGTCCCTATGGCTACACCTTC. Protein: CTSSLFGGQGPYGYTF.

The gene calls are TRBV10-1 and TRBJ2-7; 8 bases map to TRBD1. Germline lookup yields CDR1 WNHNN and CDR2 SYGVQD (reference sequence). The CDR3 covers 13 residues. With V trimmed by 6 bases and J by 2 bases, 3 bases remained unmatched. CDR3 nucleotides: TGCGCCAGCAGAGGACAGGGTCCCTACGAGCAGTACTTC. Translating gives CASRGQGPYEQYF.

The CDR3 sequence: CAWNGGALSLGETQYF. The CDR3 coding sequence is TGTGCCTGGAACGGCGGGGCCCTTTCATTGGGAGAGACCCAGTACTTC. This rearrangement joins TRBV30 to TRBJ2-5, with D tentatively TRBD2 (6 bases). V was shortened by 4 bases and J by 4 bases, with 22 bases between the two germline ends. CDR1 GTSNPN and CDR2 SVGIG come from the germline V gene (reference sequence). The CDR3 loop spans 16 amino acids.

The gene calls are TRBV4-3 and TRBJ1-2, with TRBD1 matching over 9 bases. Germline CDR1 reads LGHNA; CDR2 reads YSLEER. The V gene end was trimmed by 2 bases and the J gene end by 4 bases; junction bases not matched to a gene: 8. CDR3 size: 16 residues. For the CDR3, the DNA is TGCGCCAGCAGCCAAAGGACAGGGGTTCAGGGCTATGGCTACACCTTC. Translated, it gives CASSQRTGVQGYGYTF.

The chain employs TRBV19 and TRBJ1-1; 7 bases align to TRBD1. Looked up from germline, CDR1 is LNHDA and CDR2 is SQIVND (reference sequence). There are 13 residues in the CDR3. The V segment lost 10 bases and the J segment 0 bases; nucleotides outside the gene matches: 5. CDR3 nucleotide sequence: TGTGCCACCTTGGGACAGTTGAACACTGAAGCTTTCTTT. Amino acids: CATLGQLNTEAFF.

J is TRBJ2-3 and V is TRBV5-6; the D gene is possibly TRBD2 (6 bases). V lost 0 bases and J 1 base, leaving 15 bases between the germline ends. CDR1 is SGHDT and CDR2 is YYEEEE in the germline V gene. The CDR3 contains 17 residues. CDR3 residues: CASSLVGGARGTDTQYF. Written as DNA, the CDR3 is TGTGCCAGCAGCTTGGTTGGAGGGGCGAGAGGCACAGATACGCAGTATTTT.

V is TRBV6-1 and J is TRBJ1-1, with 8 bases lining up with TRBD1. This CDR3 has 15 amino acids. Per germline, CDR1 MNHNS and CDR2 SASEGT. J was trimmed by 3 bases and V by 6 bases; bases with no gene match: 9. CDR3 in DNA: TGTGCCAGCAGGGCCAGGGGGCGCGCGGACACTGAAGCTTTCTTT. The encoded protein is CASRARGRADTEAFF.

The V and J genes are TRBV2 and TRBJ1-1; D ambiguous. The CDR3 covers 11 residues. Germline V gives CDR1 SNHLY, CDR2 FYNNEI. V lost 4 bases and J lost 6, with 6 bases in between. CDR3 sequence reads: CASSAEAEAFF. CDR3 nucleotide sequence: TGTGCCAGCAGTGCGGAGGCTGAAGCTTTCTTT.

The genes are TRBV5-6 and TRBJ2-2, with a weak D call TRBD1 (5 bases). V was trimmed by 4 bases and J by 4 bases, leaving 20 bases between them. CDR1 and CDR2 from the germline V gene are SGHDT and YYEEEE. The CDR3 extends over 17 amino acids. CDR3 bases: TGTGCCAGCAGCCCTCTGGGCCAACGAAGGGGCACCGGGGAGCTGTTTTTT. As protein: CASSPLGQRRGTGELFF.

CDR3 protein: CASSPGTGGPGSSSPLHF. CDR3 sequence (DNA): TGTGCCAGCAGCCCCGGGACAGGGGGTCCGGGGTCGTCTTCACCCCTCCACTTT. V usage is TRBV27 and J usage is TRBJ1-6, with 11 bases aligning to TRBD1. Trimming removed 6 bases from V and 9 bases from J; junction bases left unmatched: 16. CDR3 length equals 18 residues. Germline V gene data show CDR1 as MNHEY and CDR2 as SMNVEV (reference sequence).

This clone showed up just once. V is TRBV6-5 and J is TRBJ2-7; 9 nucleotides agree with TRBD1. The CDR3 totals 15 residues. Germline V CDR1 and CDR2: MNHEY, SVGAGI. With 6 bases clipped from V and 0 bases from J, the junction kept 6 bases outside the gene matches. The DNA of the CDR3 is TGTGCCAGCAGAATGGGGACAGGGAGCTCCTACGAGCAGTACTTC. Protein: CASRMGTGSSYEQYF.

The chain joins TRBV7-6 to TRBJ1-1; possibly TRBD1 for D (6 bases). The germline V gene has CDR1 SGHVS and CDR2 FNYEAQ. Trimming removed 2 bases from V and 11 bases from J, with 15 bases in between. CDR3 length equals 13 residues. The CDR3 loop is CASSLSVTGQAFF. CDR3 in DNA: TGTGCCAGCAGCTTAAGCGTAACAGGGCAGGCTTTCTTT.

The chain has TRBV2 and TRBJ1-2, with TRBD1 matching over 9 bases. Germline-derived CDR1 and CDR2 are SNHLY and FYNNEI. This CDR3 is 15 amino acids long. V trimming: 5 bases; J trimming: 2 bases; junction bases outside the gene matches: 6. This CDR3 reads CASSNTGGENYGYTF. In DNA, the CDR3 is TGTGCCAGCAGTAATACAGGGGGCGAAAACTATGGCTACACCTTC.

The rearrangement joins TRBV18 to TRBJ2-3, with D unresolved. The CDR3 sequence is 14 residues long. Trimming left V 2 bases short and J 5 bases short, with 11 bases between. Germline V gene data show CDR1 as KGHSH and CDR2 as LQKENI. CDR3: CASSPNFGEDTQYF. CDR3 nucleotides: TGTGCCAGCTCACCAAACTTTGGAGAAGATACGCAGTATTTT. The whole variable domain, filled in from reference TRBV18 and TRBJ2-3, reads NAGVMQNPRHLVRRRGQEARLRCSPMKGHSHVYWYRQLPEEGLKFMVYLQKENIIDESGMPKERFSAEFPKEGPSILRIQQVVRGDSAAYFCASSPNFGEDTQYFGPGTRLTVL.